This T cell receptor (beta chain) came from a study of blood T cell dynamics during melanoma immunotherapy. Whole-study results and caveats: Whether repertoire-driving clones were melanoma-specific could not be determined.

On this clone: The antigen is not known.

The V and J ends lost 5 bases and 0 bases respectively, with 7 bases between them. Germline-derived CDR1 and CDR2 are SGHTA and FQGNSA. The length of the CDR3 is 13 residues. Method: immunoSEQ multiplex PCR; TCRdb's copy keeps in-frame clones and lacks some. The data show 13,000 to 15,000 clones, around nine tenths seen once. Time point denoted: week 3, after first cycle of checkpoint inhibitor. Blood was drawn before treatment and at week 3 after checkpoint blockade. This TCR derives from a human donor with melanoma. This chain joins TRBV7-2 and TRBJ1-1; unclear D gene. The source was blood, collected from a patient treated with checkpoint blockade. CDR3 coding DNA: TGTGCCAGCAGCATATCCCTGAACACTGAAGCTTTCTTT. Translated, it gives CASSISLNTEAFF. The variable domain in full, completed from reference TRBV7-2 and TRBJ1-1, reads GAGVSQSPSNKVTEKGKDVELRCDPISGHTALYWYRQSLGQGLEFLIYFQGNSAPDKSGLPSDRFSAERTGGSVSTLTIQRTQQEDSAVYLCASSISLNTEAFFGQGTRLTVV.